These 9 T cell receptor beta chains share one sample of origin, sequenced in a study of OX40 agonist ivuxolimab in advanced cancers. Produced via immunoSEQ multiplex PCR; TCRdb's table is partial and in-frame only. The sample lists 77,000 or so clones, approximately 92% occurring once. The sequences come from CD4+ or CD8+ T cells sorted from blood, collected in a trial of the OX40 agonist ivuxolimab. These receptor sequences come from an adult with an advanced solid tumor such as melanoma, head and neck, liver or kidney cancer.

This CDR3 reads CASRSIGGELFF. Written as DNA, the CDR3 is TGTGCCAGCAGATCTATTGGTGGGGAGCTGTTTTTT. V usage is TRBV6-5 and J usage is TRBJ2-2; D is ambiguous. V was clipped by 6 bases and J by 8 bases, with 10 bases between them. Per germline, CDR1 MNHEY and CDR2 SVGAGI. CDR3 length: 12 amino acids.

This rearrangement joins TRBV10-3 to TRBJ2-3; 8 nucleotides line up with TRBD2. The germline V gene has CDR1 ENHRY and CDR2 SYGVKD. The CDR3 contains 17 residues. Trimming cost V 0 bases and J 2 bases; bases outside gene matches: 7. This CDR3 reads CAISESLLAANTDTQYF. The CDR3 DNA sequence: TGTGCCATCAGTGAGTCCTTACTAGCGGCAAACACAGATACGCAGTATTTT.

V and J are TRBV7-7 and TRBJ2-3, with D uncertain. V was shortened by 1 base and J by 1 base, with 6 bases between the two germline ends. Germline assignment: CDR1 SSHAT and CDR2 FNYEAQ (reference sequence). The CDR3 spans 14 residues. The CDR3 region has the DNA TGTGCCAGCAGCTTAGGGGCCGGCACAGATACGCAGTATTTT. Amino acid sequence: CASSLGAGTDTQYF.

The CDR3 DNA is TGTGCCAGTATCAACCGGGAGGTCGGTGTGGGAAACACCATATATTTT. This gives the protein CASINREVGVGNTIYF. The chain joins TRBV19 to TRBJ1-3; D is ambiguous. V gave up 7 bases and J gave up 4 bases, with 20 bases separating them. The CDR3 is 16 amino acids. Germline assignment: CDR1 LNHDA and CDR2 SQIVND (reference sequence). Drawing the rest from reference TRBV19 and TRBJ1-3, the complete variable domain is DGGITQSPKYLFRKEGQNVTLSCEQNLNHDAMYWYRQDPGQGLRLIYYSQIVNDFQKGDIAEGYSVSREKKESFPLTVTSAQKNPTAFYLCASINREVGVGNTIYFGEGSWLTVV.

This clone was counted between two and nine times. The chain links TRBV6-5 to TRBJ1-2; 9 bases agree with TRBD1. This CDR3 region has 13 residues. CDR1 and CDR2 from the germline V gene are MNHEY and SVGAGI. The trim removed 6 bases at V and 7 bases at J, leaving 6 bases unmatched. CDR3 sequence reads: CASRKTGGGGYTF. The CDR3 DNA follows: TGTGCCAGCAGGAAGACAGGGGGGGGTGGCTACACCTTC.

The chain recombines TRBV2 with TRBJ2-1, with TRBD2 matching over 9 bases. CDR1 and CDR2 (germline): SNHLY, FYNNEI. The CDR3 is 15 residues long. V gave up 6 bases and J gave up 4 bases; unmatched junction bases: 7. The CDR3, as DNA: TGTGCCAGCAGCGCCGATAGCGGGAGTTACAATGAGCAGTTCTTC. Its protein product is CASSADSGSYNEQFF.

The chain joins TRBV9 to TRBJ2-5; D perhaps matches TRBD2 (6 bases). This CDR3 region has 14 residues. The V gene lost 0 bases and the J gene lost 11 bases, with 17 bases spanning the gap. Germline V CDR1 and CDR2: SGDLS, YYNGEE. CDR3 in amino acids: CASSVVAGPGEQYF. In DNA form, the CDR3 reads TGTGCCAGCAGCGTAGTTGCGGGACCGGGGGAGCAGTACTTC. The complete variable domain, with remaining parts taken from reference TRBV9 and TRBJ2-5, reads DSGVTQTPKHLITATGQRVTLRCSPRSGDLSVYWYQQSLDQGLQFLIQYYNGEERAKGNILERFSAQQFPDLHSELNLSSLELGDSALYFCASSVVAGPGEQYFGPGTRLLVL.

Note on this clone: Other DNA sequences in this sample translate to the same CDR3. The J gene is TRBJ2-7, the V gene TRBV19; 8 nucleotides match TRBD1. CDR1 and CDR2 from the germline V gene are LNHDA and SQIVND (reference sequence). V shed 4 bases, J shed 0 bases, and the junction held 5 bases outside the gene matches. The CDR3 extends over 15 amino acids. The CDR3, as DNA: TGTGCCAGTAGTACCGGGACAGGTAGCTCCTACGAGCAGTACTTC. It encodes CASSTGTGSSYEQYF.

A single count supports this clone. The V and J genes are TRBV29-1 and TRBJ2-1; D tentatively fits TRBD1 or TRBD2 (5 bases each). The germline V gene has CDR1 SQVTM and CDR2 ANQGSEA. V was trimmed by 6 bases and J by 9 bases, leaving 12 bases between them. This CDR3 contains 11 residues. In nucleotides, the CDR3 is TGCAGCGTGGCCCGGGACGTTGAGCAGTTCTTC. Its translation: CSVARDVEQFF.